Below are 18 T cell receptor beta chains sequenced from a single sample in a study of CXCR3-negative and CXCR3-positive naive CD8 T cells. Broader study findings: TRB CDR3 hydrophobicity was greater in CXCR3-positive naive cells than in CXCR3-negative naive cells.

UMI-tagged TRB cDNA libraries were built via 5' RACE. For each CDR3 protein, TCRdb gives one entry from its re-call of the 5' RACE reads, without DNA. The sample has roughly 99,000 distinct CDR3 sequences. These TCRs are of unknown antigen specificity. The sequenced material came from naive CXCR3+ CD8+ T cells from blood. Noted subset: CD45RO-CCR7+CD27+CD95- naive CD8+ T cells expressing CXCR3 (TNR3+). The receptors were gathered from a human donor in good health. Some clones in this sample may be carry-over from other donors' samples.

J is TRBJ2-5 and V is TRBV7-6; the TRBD2 assignment by TCRdb is unverifiable without DNA. Germline values: CDR1 SGHVS, CDR2 FNYEAQ. CDR3 length: 14 amino acids. The chain's CDR3 is CASRSQRAQETQYF.

The CDR3 protein is CASRSTGFNTEAFF. The chain is built from TRBV12-3 or TRBV12-4 and TRBJ1-1; the D gene TCRdb calls, TRBD1, cannot be checked with no DNA. This CDR3 comprises 14 residues.

V gene TRBV12-3 or TRBV12-4 combines with J gene TRBJ2-7; TCRdb proposes TRBD1, but this gene call is untestable without DNA. This CDR3 comprises 14 residues. The CDR3 spells CASRGGTGPGEQYF.

This chain joins TRBV7-2 and TRBJ2-7; absent DNA, TCRdb's TRBD2 call cannot be checked. The CDR3 covers 14 residues. Germline assignment: CDR1 SGHTA and CDR2 FQGNSA. The CDR3 is CASSLILPSGEQYF.

The V call is TRBV7-3, the J call TRBJ2-5; TCRdb designates TRBD2, a call that cannot be tested without DNA. Germline lookup yields CDR1 SGHTA and CDR2 FQGTGA. The CDR3 covers 19 residues. The CDR3 is CASSLGAASGGALQETQYF.

The chain has TRBV29-1 and TRBJ2-7; absent DNA, TCRdb's TRBD1 call cannot be checked. The germline gives CDR1 SQVTM, CDR2 ANQGSEA. This CDR3 spans 14 amino acids. CDR3 residues: CSATPGTGVYEQYF.

The rearrangement joins TRBV4-1 to TRBJ1-1; lacking DNA, the TRBD1 call made by TCRdb goes unchecked. Germline V gene lookup returns CDR1 MGHRA and CDR2 YSYEKL. There are 15 residues in the CDR3. This CDR3 reads CASSQEGTEPDEAFF.

The genes are TRBV7-8 and TRBJ1-1; TCRdb's D gene call, TRBD1, goes unchecked for lack of DNA. The germline V gene has CDR1 SGHVS and CDR2 FQNEAQ. The CDR3 consists of 15 residues. The CDR3 protein is CASSFRRQLNTEAFF.

The chain uses TRBV23-1 and TRBJ1-5; TCRdb proposes TRBD1, but this gene call is untestable without DNA. TRBV23-1 is sorted into the ORF group, with uncertain function. This CDR3 is built from 14 residues. CDR3 loop: CASNHPDRGRPQHF.

The V call is TRBV10-3, the J call TRBJ2-1; without DNA, the TCRdb call of TRBD1 cannot be checked. There are 14 residues in the CDR3. Germline CDR1 ENHRY, CDR2 SYGVKD. The CDR3 sequence is CAISEYTGEGEQFF.

The chain uses TRBV12-3 or TRBV12-4 and TRBJ2-7; the TRBD1 assignment by TCRdb is unverifiable without DNA. This CDR3 has 12 residues. The CDR3 here is CASTLGGFGQYF.

The chain couples TRBV5-1 to TRBJ2-3; the TCRdb call, TRBD1, lacks DNA for checking. The germline V gene encodes CDR1 SGHRS and CDR2 YFSETQ. This CDR3 comprises 15 residues. CDR3 residues: CASAKTDIGGNTQYF.

The chain has TRBV6-7 and TRBJ2-5; the TRBD1 assignment by TCRdb is unverifiable without DNA. TRBV6-7 falls under the ORF class, with uncertain function. The CDR3 loop spans 15 amino acids. CDR3: CASSYTPGKQETQYF.

CDR3 loop: CASSIGLTEAFF. The chain links TRBV19 to TRBJ1-1. The CDR3 runs to 12 residues. The germline V gene encodes CDR1 LNHDA and CDR2 SQIVND (reference sequence). Filled out from reference TRBV19 and TRBJ1-1, the complete variable domain reads DGGITQSPKYLFRKEGQNVTLSCEQNLNHDAMYWYRQDPGQGLRLIYYSQIVNDFQKGDIAEGYSVSREKKESFPLTVTSAQKNPTAFYLCASSIGLTEAFFGQGTRLTVV.

The chain carries TRBV11-2 and TRBJ2-5; as DNA is missing, the TRBD1 call by TCRdb cannot be tested. There are 15 residues in the CDR3. In germline, CDR1 is SGHAT, CDR2 FQNNGV. CDR3 amino acids: CASSLSRQGQETQYF.

The chain is built from TRBV7-2 and TRBJ2-5; TCRdb's D call of TRBD1 is untestable without DNA. There are 15 residues in the CDR3. Germline loops: CDR1 SGHTA, CDR2 FQGNSA. The CDR3 protein is CASSGAYSSQETQYF.

J is TRBJ2-7 and V is TRBV7-7; TCRdb designates TRBD1, a call that cannot be tested without DNA. Germline V gene data show CDR1 as SSHAT and CDR2 as FNYEAQ (reference sequence). This CDR3 comprises 15 residues. Here the CDR3 reads CASSLRTGKMNEQYF.

The chain recombines TRBV7-6 with TRBJ2-1; TCRdb names TRBD1, which stays unverified in the absence of DNA. The CDR3 sequence is 19 residues long. Looked up from germline, CDR1 is SGHVS and CDR2 is FNYEAQ. CDR3 residues: CASSLEPPGGSSSYNEQFF.